This paragraph reports one T cell receptor beta chain. Its antigen remains undetermined. Base quality data are lacking; no much larger clone is found one base away. TCRbeta CDR3 regions were amplified from genomic DNA by means of the immunoSEQ Assay, a bias-controlled multiplex PCR. In the source study's methods: Nucleated cell counts per sample were estimated from amplification of reference gene primers within the assay. To quantify the absolute abundance of each unique TCRbeta CDR3 rearrangement, sequence reads were collapsed and filtered. For each sample, productive Simpson clonality was calculated as the square root of Simpson's diversity index across productive rearrangements. Drawn from immuneACCESS, this table holds only the in-frame rearrangements with V and J called that TCRdb kept. Clones are partly lost; checked studies trace under half to an unresolved V gene and leave the rest unexplained. V, J and clone size are those of that table, while D and trimming were read from the DNA. This sample is represented by 150,000 or so clones; about four fifths of them were singletons. 5% of the sample rests with the top ten.

The CDR3 covers 12 residues, taking in both the cysteine and the phenylalanine. The only DNA kept is the CDR3, 36 bases in frame from the first base. CDR1 and CDR2, per the germline V gene (reference sequence), are LNHDA and SQIVND. The V and J ends are trimmed by 9 bases and 4 bases, leaving 9 bases between them. One collaborating source in Seattle enrolled patients during active infection and followed them longitudinally through the course of disease. Collaborating institutions collected whole blood in K2EDTA tubes following their own protocols. For TCRbeta analysis, collaborator samples were shipped as frozen whole blood, as isolated PBMCs, or as DNA extracted from either sample type. This sample stems from a study of blood T cell repertoires in COVID-19 (dated by TCRdb to about 2020). About the study as a whole: Samples from collaborators originated in the United States, Italy and Spain and spanned both the acute and convalescent phases of COVID-19. Nearly every sample came with metadata listing a de-identified subject ID, COVID-19 status, age in years and sex. The material from the prospective study consisted of cDNA or gDNA derived from T cells, B-cell-depleted T cells, or PBMCs. Where HLA class I and class II types were available, the types were taken from metadata supplied by the sample provider, not from assay-based typing. The repertoires were released in a freely available public database intended as a resource for research on the immune response to SARS-CoV-2. Deeply sampled blood TCRbeta repertoires from subjects exposed to, actively infected with, or recovered from COVID-19 were included in the dataset. Samples came from the ongoing ImmuneRACE study (first 160 participants) plus 1,254 subjects from 6 global collaborators.

The study at large found these results: How much clinical and demographic metadata was included differed by source and by participant, and the metadata was provided uncurated.

The sequenced sample consisted of peripheral blood. The sequence joins TRBV19 to TRBJ1-4; no D gene can be assigned with confidence. The sequence derives from a woman between 70 and 85 years old with COVID-19, enrolled during active disease. The CDR3 has the sequence CASSFGNEKLFF. The nucleotides are TGTGCCAGCTCCTTCGGTAATGAAAAACTGTTTTTT.